The source of this T cell receptor (beta chain) is a study of blood T cells in healthy people across ages. A note on this clonotype: A read error may produce the germline difference seen at one junction end.

Donors each provided 8 to 10 milliliters of peripheral blood. The CDR3 sequence is 13 residues long. Germline CDR1 and CDR2: DFQATT and SNEGSKA (reference sequence). Alongside a J-beta primer mix, a sample-barcoded 5' primer served in a second PCR lasting 7 to 11 cycles. TCRdb independently ran MiXCR on the 5' RACE reads; one entry per CDR3 protein. The table lists under 1,000,000 distinct CDR3 sequences, about half of them singletons, with around a sixth in the top ten. The V and J genes are TRBV20-1 and TRBJ2-1; D is perhaps TRBD1 (5 bases). Sequenced: blood. This TCR was recovered from an elderly man in good health. The CDR3 DNA sequence: TGCAGTGCTCCCCAGGACATACACAATGAGCGGTTCTTC. It specifies CSAPQDIHNERFF.